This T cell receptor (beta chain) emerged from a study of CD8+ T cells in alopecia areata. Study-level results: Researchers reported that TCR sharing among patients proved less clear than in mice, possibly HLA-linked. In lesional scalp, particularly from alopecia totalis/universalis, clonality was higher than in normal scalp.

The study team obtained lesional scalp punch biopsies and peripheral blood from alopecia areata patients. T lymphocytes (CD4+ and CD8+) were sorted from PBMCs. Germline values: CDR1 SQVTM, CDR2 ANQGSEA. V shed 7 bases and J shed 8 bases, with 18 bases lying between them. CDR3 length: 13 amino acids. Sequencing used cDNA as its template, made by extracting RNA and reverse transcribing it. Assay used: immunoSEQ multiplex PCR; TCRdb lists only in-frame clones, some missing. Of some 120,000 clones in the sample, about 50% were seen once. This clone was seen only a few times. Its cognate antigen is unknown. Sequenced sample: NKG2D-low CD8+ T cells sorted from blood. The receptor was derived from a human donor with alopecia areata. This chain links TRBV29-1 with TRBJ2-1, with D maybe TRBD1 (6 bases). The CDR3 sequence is CSAVTEQGDEQFF. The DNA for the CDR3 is TGCAGCGCCGTCACGGAACAGGGCGATGAGCAGTTCTTC.